This record looks at one T cell receptor (beta chain) sequence and its context. Antigen: not known. This specimen belongs to a study of cytomegalovirus exposure and HLA in healthy donors. Study results and caveats: When analyzed later, the rates of TCR association showed variation by HLA locus, with DRB1 the most and HLA-C the fewest. An analysis done earlier found most TCR beta V segments productive about 87% or about 30% of the time. Follow-up analysis later connected one missense variant in DCLRE1C with trimming of TCR beta V- and J-genes.

Germline V CDR1 and CDR2: GTSNPN, SVGIG (reference sequence). This CDR3 is 13 amino acids long. V shed 5 bases and J 4 bases; nucleotides not matched to a gene: 6. The primer mix had 60 Vbeta and 13 Jbeta primers. Repertoires were generated with immunoSEQ multiplex PCR, while TCRdb's copy carries only in-frame clones and drops some. Of under 250,000 clones in the sample, around 77% are singletons; the top ten hold roughly 3%. This TCR derives from a woman aged 25-40 years in good health and CMV-seronegative. The gene calls are TRBV30 and TRBJ1-1, with TRBD1 identical over 8 bases. Specimen: PBMCs. The CDR3 region is CAWDRGRSTEAFF. In nucleotides, the CDR3 is TGTGCCTGGGACAGGGGTAGGAGCACTGAAGCTTTCTTT.